A single sample gave rise to the 2 T cell receptor beta chains below, sequenced in a study of technical replicates of blood from a few donors (dated by TCRdb to about 2017). Library prep was done by the immunoSEQ multiplex PCR assay. The immuneACCESS repertoire file appears here via TCRdb, limited to in-frame rearrangements. These files lack a portion of the clones; in checked studies, under half of the deficit traces to unresolved V genes, and the cause of the others is not known. In this sample the table shows 91,000 or so clones, 95% of which occur a single time. The top ten constitute 0.26% of the sample. The sequenced sample consisted of T cells isolated from PBMCs. All receptors come from a human donor in good health.

The J gene is TRBJ1-5, the V gene TRBV28; 7 bases map to TRBD1. CDR1 MDHEN and CDR2 SYDVKM come from the germline V gene. CDR3 length equals 17 residues. V lost 3 bases and J lost 5; bases outside the gene matches: 13. CDR3 sequence (DNA): TGTGCCAGCAGTTTCCCGGTTGGCACAGGGGAGGATCAGCCCCAGCATTTT. Its translation is CASSFPVGTGEDQPQHF.

The V and J genes are TRBV28 and TRBJ2-5; TRBD1 matches at 8 bases. The CDR3 extends over 14 amino acids. Looked up from germline, CDR1 is MDHEN and CDR2 is SYDVKM. V lost 6 bases and J lost 2; bases outside the gene matches: 5. The CDR3 reads CASRTWTGQETQYF. Here the CDR3 DNA reads TGTGCCAGCAGAACCTGGACAGGGCAAGAGACCCAGTACTTC.